This TCR beta chain originates from a study of blood T cell repertoires in COVID-19. Overall study context: Italy, Spain and the United States were the sources of the convalescent and acute COVID-19 samples.

Profiling relied on immunoSEQ multiplex PCR, and the TCRdb table lists in-frame clones only, not all of them. This table holds 95,000 to 150,000 clones, about 77% found once. The sample holds a few counts of this clone. Germline V gives CDR1 SGHVS, CDR2 FNYEAQ. V was shortened by 4 bases and J by 0 bases, with 13 bases between the two germline ends. This CDR3 is built from 16 residues. This TCR came from a human donor in a cohort sampled during active COVID-19. The V and J genes are TRBV7-6 and TRBJ1-5, with a weak D call TRBD1 (5 bases). The material sequenced was peripheral blood. The CDR3 coding sequence is TGTGCCAGCAGCTCCTCGACAGCACTTAGCAATCAGCCCCAGCATTTT. This codes for CASSSSTALSNQPQHF.